This is a list of T cell receptor beta chains from one sample in a study of T cell repertoires in cytomegalovirus infection. MiXCR, run by TCRdb on the reads, gives a single entry per CDR3 protein. The profile shows around 740,000 distinct CDR3 sequences, roughly 36% of them singletons. Sequenced material: PBMCs. The origin of the receptors is a human donor in good health (CMV status not recorded). Some clones in this sample may be carry-over from other donors' samples. Both conserved end residues are part of each CDR3. The D gene is left open where the match is weak. Clone size is shown for a subset of rows, as once, few, many or a class of expanded clone.

>TRBJ2-7|few|.|TRBV11-2
CASSSQGKQYF
TGTGCCAGCAGCTCTCAAGGAAAGCAGTACTTC
>TRBJ2-3|.|TRBD1|TRBV20-1
CSADDRGDTDTQYF
TGCAGTGCAGATGACAGGGGTGACACAGATACGCAGTATTTT
>TRBJ1-4|.|.|TRBV6-5
CASSHDRQPTNEKLFF
TGTGCCAGCAGTCACGACCGGCAACCAACTAATGAAAAACTGTTTTTT
>TRBJ2-7|few|TRBD1|TRBV24-1
CATRRQGAYEQYF
TGTGCCACCAGAAGACAGGGGGCTTACGAGCAGTACTTC
>TRBJ1-2|.|.|TRBV7-9
CASSSSTIRGYGYTF
TGTGCCAGCAGCTCCTCCACTATCAGGGGATATGGCTACACCTTC
>TRBJ2-5|.|.|TRBV7-6
CASSLVPIQETQYF
TGTGCCAGCAGCTTAGTCCCGATCCAAGAGACCCAGTACTTC
>TRBJ1-1|few|TRBD1|TRBV2
CASRGTGPLGTEAFF
TGTGCCAGCAGGGGGACAGGCCCTTTAGGCACTGAAGCTTTCTTT
>TRBJ2-3|.|.|TRBV7-2
CASSLGPHGTDTQYF
TGTGCCAGCAGCTTAGGTCCCCACGGCACAGATACGCAGTATTTT
>TRBJ2-2|few|TRBD2|TRBV7-8
CASSLGLAGGTGELFF
TGTGCCAGCAGCTTAGGACTAGCGGGGGGCACCGGGGAGCTGTTTTTT
>TRBJ1-1|.|.|TRBV5-1
CASSFREGNTEAFF
TGCGCCAGCAGCTTCAGGGAAGGGAACACTGAAGCTTTCTTT
>TRBJ1-5|many|.|TRBV7-2
CASSLARNSNQPQHF
TGTGCCAGCAGCTTAGCCAGGAATAGCAATCAGCCCCAGCATTTT
>TRBJ1-1|.|.|TRBV7-8
CASSTRTATNTEAFF
TGTGCCAGCAGCACCCGGACAGCCACGAACACTGAAGCTTTCTTT
>TRBJ2-1|.|TRBD2|TRBV27
CASSLYELAGALSEQFF
TGTGCCAGCAGTTTATACGAGCTAGCGGGAGCGTTAAGTGAGCAGTTCTTC
>TRBJ1-4|.|.|TRBV7-2
CASSKWANEKLFF
TGTGCCAGCAGCAAATGGGCGAATGAAAAACTGTTTTTT
>TRBJ2-1|.|.|TRBV6-1
CASSEGAGYYNEQFF
TGTGCCAGCAGTGAAGGGGCAGGGTATTACAATGAGCAGTTCTTC
>TRBJ1-4|few|.|TRBV7-9
CASSPEDSKKLFF
TGTGCCAGCAGCCCAGAGGACAGCAAAAAACTGTTTTTT
>TRBJ2-1|.|.|TRBV11-1
CASSLVPLGEQFF
TGTGCCAGCAGCTTAGTACCGCTAGGTGAGCAGTTCTTC
>TRBJ1-2|once|.|TRBV6-2/TRBV6-3
CASSYSSEGWESGTFYGYTF
TGTGCCAGCAGTTACTCGAGCGAGGGGTGGGAAAGCGGGACATTCTATGGCTACACCTTC
>TRBJ1-1|.|TRBD1|TRBV12-5
CASAVRDSYTEAFF
TGTGCTAGTGCCGTCCGGGACAGCTACACTGAAGCTTTCTTT
>TRBJ2-3|.|TRBD2|TRBV10-3
CAISDSGTRDDTQYF
TGTGCCATCAGTGATTCCGGGACTAGAGACGATACGCAGTATTTT
>TRBJ1-3|.|.|TRBV29-1
CSVVDPSGNTIYF
TGCAGCGTTGTTGATCCTTCTGGAAACACCATATATTTT
>TRBJ2-3|few|TRBD1|TRBV5-1
CASSRGDRVDTDTQYF
TGCGCCAGCAGCAGAGGGGACAGGGTTGATACAGATACGCAGTATTTT
>TRBJ2-7|few|.|TRBV4-1
CASSPFRTLFHEQYF
TGCGCCAGCAGCCCCTTCCGGACCCTATTCCACGAGCAGTACTTC
>TRBJ1-4|.|.|TRBV29-1
CSVEKTTGGEKLFF
TGCAGCGTTGAAAAGACCACGGGCGGTGAAAAACTGTTTTTT
>TRBJ2-7|.|TRBD2|TRBV20-1
CSAPHWVTSGAHEQYF
TGCAGTGCTCCCCACTGGGTGACTAGCGGGGCCCACGAGCAGTACTTC
>TRBJ2-6|once|.|TRBV20-1
CSAPFGGRRANVLTF
TGCAGTGCTCCTTTCGGGGGAAGAAGGGCCAACGTCCTGACTTTC
>TRBJ2-1|many|TRBD2|TRBV7-3
CASSPSGGASGEQFF
TGTGCCAGCAGCCCGAGCGGGGGGGCCTCGGGTGAGCAGTTCTTC
>TRBJ1-6|.|.|TRBV20-1
CSASSGNSPLHF
TGCAGTGCTAGCTCGGGGAATTCACCCCTCCACTTT
>TRBJ1-5|few|.|TRBV19
CASTMVGGNQPQHF
TGTGCCAGTACTATGGTCGGGGGTAATCAGCCCCAGCATTTT
>TRBJ1-1|.|.|TRBV27
CASSLNGGHIDTEAFF
TGTGCCAGCAGTTTAAATGGTGGGCACATTGACACTGAAGCTTTCTTT
>TRBJ2-7|.|.|TRBV14
CASSQDPARHYEQYF
TGTGCCAGCAGCCAAGATCCCGCCAGGCACTACGAGCAGTACTTC
>TRBJ2-3|.|TRBD2|TRBV4-1
CASSQEGLAGAGDTQYF
TGCGCCAGCAGCCAAGAGGGACTAGCGGGGGCGGGAGATACGCAGTATTTT
>TRBJ2-1|.|.|TRBV7-2
CASSPAGTLTNNEQFF
TGTGCCAGCAGCCCGGCCGGGACATTAACCAACAATGAGCAGTTCTTC
>TRBJ1-4|.|.|TRBV15
CATSRGYGGLEKLFF
TGTGCCACCAGCAGAGGATACGGGGGGTTGGAAAAACTGTTTTTT
>TRBJ1-2|.|.|TRBV28
CASSLLGTPGGYNF
TGTGCCAGCAGTTTACTTGGGACTCCGGGCGGCTACAACTTC
>TRBJ1-1|.|TRBD1|TRBV5-1
CASSLNRGRGFEAFF
TGCGCCAGCAGCTTAAACAGGGGGCGAGGTTTTGAAGCTTTCTTT
>TRBJ2-7|.|TRBD2|TRBV7-9
CASSPKLAGRYSYEQYF
TGTGCCAGCAGCCCCAAGTTAGCGGGGCGGTACTCCTACGAGCAGTACTTC
>TRBJ1-2|few|.|TRBV5-6
CASTMTGGASPNYGYTF
TGTGCCAGCACCATGACCGGGGGGGCGAGCCCTAACTATGGCTACACCTTC
>TRBJ2-3|.|.|TRBV11-1
CASSLDSPDTQYF
TGTGCCAGCAGCTTGGATAGCCCAGATACGCAGTATTTT
>TRBJ2-7|few|TRBD2|TRBV11-2
CASSLGLAGVAEQYF
TGTGCCAGCAGCTTAGGACTAGCGGGAGTGGCCGAGCAGTACTTC
>TRBJ1-5|.|TRBD1|TRBV19
CASSRDRGSPNQPQHF
TGTGCCAGTAGCCGGGACAGGGGGTCCCCGAATCAGCCCCAGCATTTT
>TRBJ1-1|many|TRBD1|TRBV28
CASSLLNPLIKTGNTEAFF
TGTGCCAGCAGTTTGTTGAACCCTTTAATCAAGACAGGGAATACTGAAGCTTTCTTT
>TRBJ1-4|few|.|TRBV13
CASSSGPNEKLFF
TGTGCCAGCAGCTCAGGGCCTAATGAAAAACTGTTTTTT
>TRBJ2-7|few|TRBD1|TRBV6-6
CASSYRDRVHEQYF
TGTGCCAGCAGTTATCGGGACAGGGTCCACGAGCAGTACTTC
>TRBJ2-2|many|.|TRBV7-8
CASSQGTGNTGELFF
TGTGCCAGCAGTCAAGGGACGGGGAACACCGGGGAGCTGTTTTTT
>TRBJ2-7|few|.|TRBV7-2
CASSTRTVSYEQYF
TGTGCCAGCAGCACCCGGACGGTATCCTACGAGCAGTACTTC
>TRBJ2-7|.|TRBD1|TRBV6-1
CASRNTGQGTYEQYF
TGTGCCAGCAGAAACACTGGACAGGGAACCTACGAGCAGTACTTC
>TRBJ2-7|few|.|TRBV11-2
CASSLLDTGHYEQYF
TGTGCCAGCAGTCTTCTCGACACCGGCCACTACGAGCAGTACTTC
>TRBJ2-3|once|TRBD2|TRBV28
CASSFPLSGDYGTDTQYF
TGTGCCAGCAGTTTCCCCCTTAGCGGGGACTACGGCACAGATACGCAGTATTTT
>TRBJ1-4|.|.|TRBV19
CASSRPGDKSEKLFF
TGTGCCAGTAGTCGCCCGGGAGATAAAAGCGAAAAACTGTTTTTT
>TRBJ1-1|many|.|TRBV7-2
CASSLAVHPNTEAFF
TGTGCCAGCAGCTTAGCGGTGCACCCGAACACTGAAGCTTTCTTT
>TRBJ1-1|.|.|TRBV5-6
CASSLGWTAYVTEAFF
TGTGCCAGCAGTTTGGGATGGACAGCGTACGTCACTGAAGCTTTCTTT
>TRBJ2-7|.|.|TRBV10-3
CAISESKGGGFYEQYF
TGTGCCATCAGTGAGTCGAAGGGGGGGGGATTCTACGAGCAGTACTTC
>TRBJ2-7|many|.|TRBV7-6
CASSLTVKPGSYEQYF
TGTGCCAGCAGCTTAACGGTCAAGCCCGGCTCCTACGAGCAGTACTTC
>TRBJ2-2|.|.|TRBV12-3/TRBV12-4
CASGSGGNTGELFF
TGTGCCAGCGGCTCGGGCGGAAACACCGGGGAGCTGTTTTTT
>TRBJ2-7|once|TRBD1|TRBV2
CASSGNRGEQYF
TGTGCCAGCAGTGGAAACAGGGGCGAGCAGTACTTC
>TRBJ1-6|.|.|TRBV4-1
CASSQPDLAGYNSPLHF
TGCGCCAGCAGCCAACCCGATTTGGCAGGGTATAATTCACCCCTCCACTTT
>TRBJ2-7|.|.|TRBV29-1
CSVVPRLPSYEQYF
TGCAGCGTTGTCCCCCGCCTCCCCTCCTACGAGCAGTACTTC